This entry features one TCR beta chain sequence. The sample comes from a study of memory CD8 T cells in hepatitis C reinfection. The time point is: pre-reinfection, 55 to 20 weeks before reinfection detection. TCR sequencing was done directly ex vivo on sorted cells, without expansion in vitro. Donors came from people who inject drugs enrolled in HEPCO, Canada. The table came from immunoSEQ multiplex PCR; TCRdb's copy has only in-frame clones and leaves some out. In the table there are more than 45,000 clones, 85% to 90% of which are singletons. The V gene's germline CDR1 is MNHNY and CDR2 SVGAGI (reference sequence). V dropped 7 bases and J dropped 4; count of bases not matched to a gene: 6. CDR3 size: 16 residues.

The clonotype was recovered from a man aged 18 to 30 with hepatitis C virus infection. J is TRBJ2-2 and V is TRBV6-6; 13 bases align to TRBD2. The sample taken for sequencing was naive CD8+ T cells sorted from blood. DNA of the CDR3: TGTGCCAGCACCGAACTAGCGGGAGGGGGCACCGGGGAGCTGTTTTTT. Encoded protein: CASTELAGGGTGELFF.